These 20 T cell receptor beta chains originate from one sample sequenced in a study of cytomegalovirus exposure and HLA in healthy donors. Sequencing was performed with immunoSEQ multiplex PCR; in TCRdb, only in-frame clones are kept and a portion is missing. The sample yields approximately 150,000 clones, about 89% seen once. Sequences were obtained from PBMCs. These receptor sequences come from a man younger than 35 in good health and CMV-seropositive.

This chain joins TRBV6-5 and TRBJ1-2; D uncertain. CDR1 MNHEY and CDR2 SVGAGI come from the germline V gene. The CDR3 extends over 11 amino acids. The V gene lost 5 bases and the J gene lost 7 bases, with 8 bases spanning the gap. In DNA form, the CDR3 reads TGTGCCAGCAGTGAACGGGGTGGCTACACCTTC. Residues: CASSERGGYTF.

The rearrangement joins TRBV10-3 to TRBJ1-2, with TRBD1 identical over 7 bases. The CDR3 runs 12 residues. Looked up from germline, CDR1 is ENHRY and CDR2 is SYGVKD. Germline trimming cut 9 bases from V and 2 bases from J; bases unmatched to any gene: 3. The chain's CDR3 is CAINRGNYGYTF. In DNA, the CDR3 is TGTGCCATTAACAGGGGAAACTATGGCTACACCTTC.

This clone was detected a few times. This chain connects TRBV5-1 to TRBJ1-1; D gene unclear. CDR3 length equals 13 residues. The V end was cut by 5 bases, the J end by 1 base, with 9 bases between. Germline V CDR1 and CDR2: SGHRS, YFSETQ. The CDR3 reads CASSYAGNTEAFF. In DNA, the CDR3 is TGCGCCAGCAGTTACGCAGGGAACACTGAAGCTTTCTTT.

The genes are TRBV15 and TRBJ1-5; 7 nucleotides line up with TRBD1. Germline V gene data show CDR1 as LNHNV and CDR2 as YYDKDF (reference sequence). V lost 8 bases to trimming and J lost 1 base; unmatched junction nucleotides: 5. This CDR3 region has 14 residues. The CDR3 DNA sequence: TGTGCCACCGTACAGGGGCTAAGCAATCAGCCCCAGCATTTT. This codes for CATVQGLSNQPQHF.

CDR3 loop: CASSLAWGRFSPLHF. In DNA form, the CDR3 reads TGTGCCAGCAGCTTAGCTTGGGGGCGGTTTAGCCCCCTCCACTTT. The rearrangement uses TRBV11-2 and TRBJ1-6; weak D call: TRBD1 (6 bases). V dropped 1 base and J dropped 13 bases, with 17 bases sitting between them. This CDR3 spans 15 amino acids. Germline lookup yields CDR1 SGHAT and CDR2 FQNNGV. Drawing the rest from reference TRBV11-2 and TRBJ1-6, the complete variable domain is EAGVAQSPRYKIIEKRQSVAFWCNPISGHATLYWYQQILGQGPKLLIQFQNNGVVDDSQLPKDRFSAERLKGVDSTLKIQPAKLEDSAVYLCASSLAWGRFSPLHFGNGTRLTVT.

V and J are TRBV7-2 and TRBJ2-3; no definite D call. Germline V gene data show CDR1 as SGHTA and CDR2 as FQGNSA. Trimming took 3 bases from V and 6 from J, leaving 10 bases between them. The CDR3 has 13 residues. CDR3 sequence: CASSFDRRDTQYF. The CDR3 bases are TGTGCCAGCAGCTTCGATAGGCGGGATACGCAGTATTTT.

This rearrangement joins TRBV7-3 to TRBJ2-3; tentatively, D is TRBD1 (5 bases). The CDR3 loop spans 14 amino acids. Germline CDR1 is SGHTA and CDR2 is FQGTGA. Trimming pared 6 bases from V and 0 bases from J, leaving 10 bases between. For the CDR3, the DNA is TGTGCCAGCAGTATTAGGGGTAGCACAGATACGCAGTATTTT. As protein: CASSIRGSTDTQYF.

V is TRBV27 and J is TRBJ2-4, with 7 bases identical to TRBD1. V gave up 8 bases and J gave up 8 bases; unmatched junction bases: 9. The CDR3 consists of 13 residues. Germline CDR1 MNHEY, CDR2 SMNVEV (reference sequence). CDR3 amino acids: CASSTGPYDIQYF. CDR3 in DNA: TGTGCCAGCTCGACAGGGCCCTATGACATTCAGTACTTC.

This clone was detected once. The CDR3: CASSLGGPPDTQYF. The CDR3 bases are TGTGCCAGCAGCTTAGGAGGGCCCCCGGATACGCAGTATTTT. This chain links TRBV7-2 with TRBJ2-3, with a possible D match to TRBD2 (5 bases). CDR1 and CDR2 from the germline V gene are SGHTA and FQGNSA. The CDR3 covers 14 residues. Trimming removed 1 base from V and 6 bases from J, with 11 bases in between.

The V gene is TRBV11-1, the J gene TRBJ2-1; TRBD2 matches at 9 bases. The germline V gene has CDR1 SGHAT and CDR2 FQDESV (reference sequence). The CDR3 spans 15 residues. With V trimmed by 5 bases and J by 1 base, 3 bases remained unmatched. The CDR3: CASSHLAGSYNEQFF. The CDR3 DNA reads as TGTGCCAGCAGCCACCTAGCGGGGTCCTACAATGAGCAGTTCTTC.

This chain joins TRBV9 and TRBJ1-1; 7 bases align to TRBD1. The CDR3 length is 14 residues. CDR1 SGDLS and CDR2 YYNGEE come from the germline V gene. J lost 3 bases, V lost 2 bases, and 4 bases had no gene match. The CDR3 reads CASSVQGGYTEAFF. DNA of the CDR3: TGTGCCAGCAGCGTTCAAGGGGGCTACACTGAAGCTTTCTTT.

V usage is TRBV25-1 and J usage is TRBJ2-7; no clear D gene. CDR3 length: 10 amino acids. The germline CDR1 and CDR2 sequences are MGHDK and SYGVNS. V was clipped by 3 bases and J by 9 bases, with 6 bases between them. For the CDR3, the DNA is TGTGCCAGCAGTGATGGGCGGCAGTACTTC. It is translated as CASSDGRQYF.

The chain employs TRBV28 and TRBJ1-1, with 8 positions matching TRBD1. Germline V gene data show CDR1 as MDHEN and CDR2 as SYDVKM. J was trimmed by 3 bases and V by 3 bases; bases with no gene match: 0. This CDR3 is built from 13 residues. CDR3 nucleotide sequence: TGTGCCAGCAGTTTGACAGGGGACACTGAAGCTTTCTTT. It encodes CASSLTGDTEAFF.

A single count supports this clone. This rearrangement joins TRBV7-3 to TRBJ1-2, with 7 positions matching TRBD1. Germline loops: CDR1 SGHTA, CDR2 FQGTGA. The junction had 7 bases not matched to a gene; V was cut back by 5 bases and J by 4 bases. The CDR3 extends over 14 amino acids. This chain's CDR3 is CASSPAGGTYGYTF. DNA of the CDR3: TGTGCCAGCAGCCCCGCAGGGGGTACCTATGGCTACACCTTC.

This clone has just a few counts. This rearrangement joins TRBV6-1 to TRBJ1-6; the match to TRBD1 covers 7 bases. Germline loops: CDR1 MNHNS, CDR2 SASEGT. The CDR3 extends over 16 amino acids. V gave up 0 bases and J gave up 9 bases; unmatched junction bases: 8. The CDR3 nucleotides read TGTGCCAGCAGTGAAGCGGAGGGGGCTGTGGGTTCACCCCTCCACTTT. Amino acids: CASSEAEGAVGSPLHF.

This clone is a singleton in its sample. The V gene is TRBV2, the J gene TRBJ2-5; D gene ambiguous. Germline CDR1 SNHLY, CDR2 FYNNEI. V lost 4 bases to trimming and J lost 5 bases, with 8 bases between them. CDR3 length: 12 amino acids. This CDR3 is CASSASGETQYF. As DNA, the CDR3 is TGTGCCAGCAGTGCTTCCGGGGAGACCCAGTACTTC. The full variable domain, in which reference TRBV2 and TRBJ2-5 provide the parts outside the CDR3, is EPEVTQTPSHQVTQMGQEVILRCVPISNHLYFYWYRQILGQKVEFLVSFYNNEISEKSEIFDDQFSVERPDGSNFTLKIRSTKLEDSAMYFCASSASGETQYFGPGTRLLVL.

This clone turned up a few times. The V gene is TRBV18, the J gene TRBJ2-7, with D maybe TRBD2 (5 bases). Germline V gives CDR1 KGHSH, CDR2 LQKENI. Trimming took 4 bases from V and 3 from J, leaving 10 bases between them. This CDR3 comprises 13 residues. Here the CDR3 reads CASSLGLDYEQYF. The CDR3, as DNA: TGTGCCAGCTCACTTGGACTGGACTACGAGCAGTACTTC.

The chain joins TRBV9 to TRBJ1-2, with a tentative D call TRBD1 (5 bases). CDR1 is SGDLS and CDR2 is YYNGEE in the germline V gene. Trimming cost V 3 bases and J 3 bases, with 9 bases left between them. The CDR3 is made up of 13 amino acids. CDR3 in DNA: TGTGCCAGCAGCGCTGGGGCTGACTATGGCTACACCTTC. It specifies CASSAGADYGYTF.

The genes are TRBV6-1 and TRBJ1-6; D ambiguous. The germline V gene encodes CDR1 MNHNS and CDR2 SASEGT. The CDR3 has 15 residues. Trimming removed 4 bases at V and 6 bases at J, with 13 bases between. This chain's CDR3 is CASSALIVSNSPLHF. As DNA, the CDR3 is TGTGCCAGCAGTGCCCTAATAGTTAGTAATTCACCCCTCCACTTT.

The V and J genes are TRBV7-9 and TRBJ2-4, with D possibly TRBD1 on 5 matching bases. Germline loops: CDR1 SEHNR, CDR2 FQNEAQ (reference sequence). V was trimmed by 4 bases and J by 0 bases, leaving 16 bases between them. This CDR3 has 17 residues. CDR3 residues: CASSSLTAALAKNIQYF. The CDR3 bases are TGTGCCAGCAGCTCCCTGACAGCCGCCTTAGCCAAAAACATTCAGTACTTC.